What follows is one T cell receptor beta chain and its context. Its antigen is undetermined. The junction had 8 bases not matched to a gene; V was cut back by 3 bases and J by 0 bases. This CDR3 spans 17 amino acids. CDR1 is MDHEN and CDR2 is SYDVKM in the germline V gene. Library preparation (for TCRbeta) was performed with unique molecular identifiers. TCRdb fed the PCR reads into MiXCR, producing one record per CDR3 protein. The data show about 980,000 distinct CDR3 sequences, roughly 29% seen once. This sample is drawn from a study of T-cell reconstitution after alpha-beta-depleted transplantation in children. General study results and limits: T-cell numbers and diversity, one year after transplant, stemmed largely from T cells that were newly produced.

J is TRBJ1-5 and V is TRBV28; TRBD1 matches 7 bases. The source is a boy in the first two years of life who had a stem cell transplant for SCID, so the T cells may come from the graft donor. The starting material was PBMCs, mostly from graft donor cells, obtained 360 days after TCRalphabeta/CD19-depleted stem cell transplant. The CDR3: CASSFWDSQYSNQPQHF. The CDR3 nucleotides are TGTGCCAGCAGTTTTTGGGACAGCCAATATAGCAATCAGCCCCAGCATTTT. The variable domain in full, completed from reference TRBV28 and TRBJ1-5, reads DVKVTQSSRYLVKRTGEKVFLECVQDMDHENMFWYRQDPGLGLRLIYFSYDVKMKEKGDIPEGYSVSREKKERFSLILESASTNQTSMYLCASSFWDSQYSNQPQHFGDGTRLSIL.